Presented here are 18 T cell receptor beta chains from one specimen sequenced in a study of OX40 agonist ivuxolimab in advanced cancers. Sequenced by immunoSEQ multiplex PCR; TCRdb stores in-frame clones only, minus some. Among roughly 75,000 clones listed, more than 85% were seen once. The specimen comprised CD4+ or CD8+ T cells sorted from blood, sampled in a trial of the OX40 agonist ivuxolimab. Source of these receptors: an adult with an advanced solid tumor such as melanoma, head and neck, liver or kidney cancer.

The chain joins TRBV5-8 to TRBJ2-1; D is possibly TRBD2 (6 bases). Germline CDR1 and CDR2: SGHTS and YDEGEE. Trimming cost V 3 bases and J 3 bases, with 10 bases left between them. The CDR3 contains 14 residues. In nucleotides, the CDR3 is TGTGCCAGCAGCTCGTCGCGGGACTACAATGAGCAGTTCTTC. Protein product: CASSSSRDYNEQFF. The variable domain in full, completed from reference TRBV5-8 and TRBJ2-1, reads EAGVTQSPTHLIKTRGQQATLRCSPISGHTSVYWYQQALGLGLQFLLWYDEGEERNRGNFPPRFSGRQFPNYSSELNVNALELEDSALYLCASSSSRDYNEQFFGPGTRLTVL.

The rearrangement uses TRBV6-6 and TRBJ1-4; the D gene is possibly TRBD1 (5 bases). V lost 3 bases, J lost 6 bases, and 11 bases lay in between. The CDR3 has 14 amino acids. Germline CDR1 reads MNHNY; CDR2 reads SVGAGI (reference sequence). The CDR3 DNA sequence: TGTGCCAGCAGTTATGGCAGGGCGGATGAAAAACTGTTTTTT. Protein sequence: CASSYGRADEKLFF.

V and J are TRBV19 and TRBJ1-2, with 7 nucleotides matching TRBD1. This CDR3 has 15 amino acids. CDR1 is LNHDA, CDR2 SQIVND, per germline (reference sequence). The ends lost 0 bases at V and 3 bases at J; junction bases unmatched: 4. CDR3 protein: CASSIDHRGDYGYTF. The CDR3 DNA reads as TGTGCCAGTAGTATAGATCACAGGGGCGACTATGGCTACACCTTC.

The V call is TRBV5-4, the J call TRBJ2-7, with 8 bases identical to TRBD2. From germline, CDR1 is SGHNT and CDR2 YYREEE (reference sequence). J gave up 1 base and V 4 bases, and 10 bases lay outside the gene matches. CDR3 size: 16 residues. Written as DNA, the CDR3 is TGTGCCAGCAGCGGGGGGATCAGCGGGGGATCCTACGAGCAGTACTTC. As protein: CASSGGISGGSYEQYF.

This clone was picked up one time. The chain employs TRBV6-5 and TRBJ1-6; a possible D gene is TRBD1 (5 bases). The CDR3 contains 16 residues. CDR1 is MNHEY and CDR2 is SVGAGI in the germline V gene. V was cut by 4 bases and J by 1 base, with 11 bases left in between. The CDR3, as DNA: TGTGCCAGCAGTTTTGCCGGGGGATCCTATAATTCACCCCTCCACTTT. Amino acid sequence: CASSFAGGSYNSPLHF.

J is TRBJ1-5 and V is TRBV2; no reliable D call. This CDR3 comprises 13 residues. Germline CDR1 is SNHLY and CDR2 is FYNNEI. Trimming shortened V by 3 bases and J by 0 bases, and 3 bases separated the two germline ends. This CDR3 reads CASSDSSNQPQHF. CDR3 nucleotides: TGTGCCAGCAGTGACAGTAGCAATCAGCCCCAGCATTTT.

The rearrangement joins TRBV4-1 to TRBJ1-5; 9 bases line up with TRBD1. V lost 2 bases and J lost 5; bases outside the gene matches: 4. Germline V gives CDR1 MGHRA, CDR2 YSYEKL. The CDR3 runs 15 residues. In nucleotides, the CDR3 is TGCGCCAGCAGCCAAACTTGGACAGGGGATCAGCCCCAGCATTTT. Its translation is CASSQTWTGDQPQHF.

J is TRBJ1-1 and V is TRBV2, with D maybe TRBD1 (5 bases). CDR3 length equals 13 residues. Trimming took 5 bases from V and 1 from J, leaving 8 bases between them. CDR1 is SNHLY, CDR2 FYNNEI, per germline. CDR3 amino acids: CASSLDRNTEAFF. The DNA for the CDR3 is TGTGCCAGCAGTCTTGACAGGAACACTGAAGCTTTCTTT.

The rearrangement uses TRBV4-1 and TRBJ1-1, with D possibly being TRBD1 (6 bases). The CDR3 sequence is 20 residues long. Trimming stripped 0 bases from V and 0 bases from J, with 23 bases between. Per germline, CDR1 MGHRA and CDR2 YSYEKL. The CDR3 spells CASSQERIGQLKAMNTEAFF. In nucleotides, the CDR3 is TGCGCCAGCAGCCAAGAGAGGATCGGACAGCTAAAGGCCATGAACACTGAAGCTTTCTTT.

The chain uses TRBV7-2 and TRBJ2-7; D is unresolved. The CDR3 runs 14 residues. With 1 base removed from V and 1 base from J, the gap between germline ends came to 8 bases. Germline assignment: CDR1 SGHTA and CDR2 FQGNSA. As DNA, the CDR3 is TGTGCCAGCAGCTTAGTTGGCGGATCCTACGAGCAGTACTTC. Its protein is CASSLVGGSYEQYF.

This rearrangement joins TRBV7-3 to TRBJ2-1; D gene ambiguous. From germline, CDR1 is SGHTA and CDR2 FQGTGA. V lost 4 bases, J lost 7 bases, and 11 bases lay in between. This CDR3 is 13 amino acids long. The CDR3 DNA reads TGTGCCAGCAGCTCGGAAGGTGGAAATGAGCAGTTCTTC. Translating gives CASSSEGGNEQFF.

The rearrangement uses TRBV6-5 and TRBJ1-1; tentative D call: TRBD1 (5 bases). Germline V CDR1 and CDR2: MNHEY, SVGAGI. The CDR3 has 14 residues. Trimming left V 2 bases short and J 5 bases short, with 12 bases between. CDR3 sequence: CASSYGGIGTEAFF. CDR3 in DNA: TGTGCCAGCAGTTACGGGGGGATCGGGACTGAAGCTTTCTTT.

The chain links TRBV28 to TRBJ2-1; 9 positions match TRBD2. The CDR3 runs to 19 residues. CDR1 and CDR2 from the germline V gene are MDHEN and SYDVKM. V gave up 3 bases and J gave up 3 bases; unmatched junction bases: 15. The CDR3 loop reads CASSFIRGIVAGVYNEQFF. DNA of the CDR3: TGTGCCAGCAGTTTTATTAGGGGGATAGTAGCGGGAGTCTACAATGAGCAGTTCTTC. The full variable domain, rest sourced from reference TRBV28 and TRBJ2-1, is DVKVTQSSRYLVKRTGEKVFLECVQDMDHENMFWYRQDPGLGLRLIYFSYDVKMKEKGDIPEGYSVSREKKERFSLILESASTNQTSMYLCASSFIRGIVAGVYNEQFFGPGTRLTVL.

V usage is TRBV27 and J usage is TRBJ2-7; 10 bases fit TRBD1. Germline values: CDR1 MNHEY, CDR2 SMNVEV (reference sequence). With V trimmed by 5 bases and J by 5 bases, 6 bases remained unmatched. This CDR3 has 14 residues. Written as DNA, the CDR3 is TGTGCCAGCAGTGTCGGGACAGGGGTAGACGAGCAGTACTTC. Translation gives CASSVGTGVDEQYF.

The chain couples TRBV6-1 to TRBJ2-7; D uncertain. The germline CDR1 and CDR2 sequences are MNHNS and SASEGT. The germline V and J ends were trimmed by 3 bases and 0 bases, with 6 bases remaining between them. This CDR3 is built from 13 residues. The CDR3 nucleotides are TGTGCCAGCAGTGAGTCGCGCTCCTACGAGCAGTACTTC. Protein sequence: CASSESRSYEQYF.

Concerning this clone: In the same sample, other DNA sequences code for this CDR3. The chain couples TRBV9 to TRBJ2-2; 7 bases map to TRBD2. This CDR3 has 12 residues. With 5 bases clipped from V and 7 bases from J, the junction kept 2 bases outside the gene matches. Germline V lookup: CDR1 SGDLS, CDR2 YYNGEE. As DNA, the CDR3 is TGTGCCAGCAGTTCGGGGGGCGGGGAGCTGTTTTTT. Its translation is CASSSGGGELFF. Together with reference TRBV9 and TRBJ2-2, the CDR3 gives the full variable domain: DSGVTQTPKHLITATGQRVTLRCSPRSGDLSVYWYQQSLDQGLQFLIQYYNGEERAKGNILERFSAQQFPDLHSELNLSSLELGDSALYFCASSSGGGELFFGEGSRLTVL.

This chain links TRBV6-1 with TRBJ2-7, with D uncertain. The CDR3 is 12 amino acids. Trimming pared 6 bases from V and 2 bases from J, leaving 8 bases between. CDR1 and CDR2 (germline): MNHNS, SASEGT. This CDR3 reads CASSSNPYEQYF. CDR3 bases: TGTGCCAGCAGCTCAAACCCCTACGAGCAGTACTTC.

This clone was observed a handful of times. The chain recombines TRBV30 with TRBJ1-6, with D unclear. V lost 4 bases and J 9 bases, leaving 10 bases between the germline ends. CDR3 size: 12 residues. Germline V lookup: CDR1 GTSNPN, CDR2 SVGIG (reference sequence). The CDR3 DNA reads TGTGCCTGGAACACGGGATCTTCACCCCTCCACTTT. It specifies CAWNTGSSPLHF.